The sequence of this T cell receptor beta chain was determined in a study of blood T cell repertoires in COVID-19. Study in general: Nucleic acid was either cDNA or gDNA, and it came from T cells, B-cell-depleted T cells, or PBMCs.

Looked up from germline, CDR1 is SGHTA and CDR2 is FQGNSA. The germline V and J ends were trimmed by 2 bases and 9 bases, with 13 bases remaining between them. The CDR3 runs 13 residues. Seattle's cohort entered during active infection and was followed longitudinally. Data came from immunoSEQ multiplex PCR; TCRdb stores just in-frame clones and leaves some out. This sample has roughly 100,000 clones, with approximately 86% found just once. Sequenced sample: peripheral blood. This clonotype was obtained from a woman aged 45-65 years with COVID-19, enrolled during active disease. J is TRBJ2-5 and V is TRBV7-2; unclear D gene. Written as DNA, the CDR3 is TGTGCCAGCAGCTTATTAGGAGACTGGGCCCAGTACTTC. This codes for CASSLLGDWAQYF.